The 4 T cell receptor beta chains presented below share a single source sample, sequenced in a study of cytomegalovirus exposure and HLA in healthy donors. It was with 60 Vbeta and 13 Jbeta primers that the PCR ran. Sequenced by immunoSEQ multiplex PCR; TCRdb stores in-frame clones only, minus some. The sample has approximately 100,000 clones, around three quarters seen once. Sequenced sample: PBMCs. Receptor source: a woman aged 18-35 years in good health and CMV-seropositive.

This clone occurred a few times. The chain employs TRBV2 and TRBJ2-7; 9 nucleotides agree with TRBD1. Germline V gene lookup returns CDR1 SNHLY and CDR2 FYNNEI. This CDR3 is built from 15 residues. With 6 bases clipped from V and 0 bases from J, the junction kept 6 bases outside the gene matches. In DNA, the CDR3 is TGTGCCAGCAGCCAAGGACAGGGGAGCTCCTACGAGCAGTACTTC. Protein product: CASSQGQGSSYEQYF.

This clone was seen a few times. The chain has TRBV4-1 and TRBJ1-1, with D perhaps TRBD1 (6 bases). Trimming removed 0 bases at V and 1 base at J, with 12 bases between. The CDR3 runs to 16 residues. The germline gives CDR1 MGHRA, CDR2 YSYEKL. CDR3 sequence (DNA): TGCGCCAGCAGCCAAGATGGGGGGGCGTCGAACACTGAAGCTTTCTTT. Amino acid sequence: CASSQDGGASNTEAFF.

V and J are TRBV5-1 and TRBJ2-6; tentative D call: TRBD1 (6 bases). Germline values: CDR1 SGHRS, CDR2 YFSETQ. The CDR3 runs to 16 residues. Trimming removed 4 bases at V and 2 bases at J, with 13 bases between. In DNA, the CDR3 is TGCGCCAGCAGCCGGATAGGGGGTGCTGGGGCCAACGTCCTGACTTTC. The encoded protein is CASSRIGGAGANVLTF.

The J gene is TRBJ1-1, the V gene TRBV27; 7 bases match TRBD1. V gave up 2 bases and J gave up 11 bases; unmatched junction bases: 5. The CDR3 covers 12 residues. The germline gives CDR1 MNHEY, CDR2 SMNVEV (reference sequence). The CDR3 spells CASSLPTGRAFF. The DNA for the CDR3 is TGTGCCAGCAGTTTACCGACAGGGCGGGCTTTCTTT.